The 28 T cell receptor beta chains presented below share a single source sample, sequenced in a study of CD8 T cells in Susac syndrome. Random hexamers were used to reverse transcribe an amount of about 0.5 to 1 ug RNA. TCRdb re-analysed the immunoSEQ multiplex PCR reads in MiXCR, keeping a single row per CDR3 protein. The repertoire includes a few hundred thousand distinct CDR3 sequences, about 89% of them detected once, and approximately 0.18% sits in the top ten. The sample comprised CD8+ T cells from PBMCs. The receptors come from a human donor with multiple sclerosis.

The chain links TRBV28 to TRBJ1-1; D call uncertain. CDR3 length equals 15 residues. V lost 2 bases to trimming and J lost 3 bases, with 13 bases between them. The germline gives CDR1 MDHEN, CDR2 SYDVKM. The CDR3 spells CASSLEGNGDTEAFF. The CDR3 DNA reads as TGTGCCAGCAGTTTAGAGGGCAATGGGGACACTGAAGCTTTCTTT.

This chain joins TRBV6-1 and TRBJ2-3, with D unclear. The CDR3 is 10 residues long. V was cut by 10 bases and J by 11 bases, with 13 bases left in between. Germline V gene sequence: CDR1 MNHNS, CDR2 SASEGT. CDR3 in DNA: TGTGCCACCGCGCCAGGAGAGCAGTATTTT. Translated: CATAPGEQYF.

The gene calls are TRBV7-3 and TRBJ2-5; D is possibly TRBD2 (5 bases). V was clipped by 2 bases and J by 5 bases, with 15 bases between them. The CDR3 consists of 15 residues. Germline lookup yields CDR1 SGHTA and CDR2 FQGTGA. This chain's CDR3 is CASSLGVAREETQYF. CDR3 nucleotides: TGTGCCAGCAGCTTAGGAGTAGCGAGGGAGGAGACCCAGTACTTC. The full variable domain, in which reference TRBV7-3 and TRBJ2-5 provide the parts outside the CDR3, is GAGVSQTPSNKVTEKGKYVELRCDPISGHTALYWYRQSLGQGPEFLIYFQGTGAADDSGLPNDRFFAVRPEGSVSTLKIQRTERGDSAVYLCASSLGVAREETQYFGPGTRLLVL.

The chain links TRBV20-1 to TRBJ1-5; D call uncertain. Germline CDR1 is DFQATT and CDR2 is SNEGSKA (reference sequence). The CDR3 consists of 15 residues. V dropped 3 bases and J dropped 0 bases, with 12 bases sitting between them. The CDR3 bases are TGCAGTGCTAGGCAGACGGACGATAGCAATCAGCCCCAGCATTTT. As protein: CSARQTDDSNQPQHF.

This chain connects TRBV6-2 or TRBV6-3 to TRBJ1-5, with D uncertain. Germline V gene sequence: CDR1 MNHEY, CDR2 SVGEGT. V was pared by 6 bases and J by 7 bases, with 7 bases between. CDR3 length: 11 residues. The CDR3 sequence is CASSPGQPQHF. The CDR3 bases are TGTGCCAGCAGCCCCGGGCAGCCCCAGCATTTT.

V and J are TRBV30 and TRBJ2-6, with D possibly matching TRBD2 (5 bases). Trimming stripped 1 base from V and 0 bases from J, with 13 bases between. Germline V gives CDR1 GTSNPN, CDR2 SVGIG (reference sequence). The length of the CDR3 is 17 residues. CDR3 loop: CAWSDEGALSGANVLTF. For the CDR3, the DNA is TGTGCCTGGAGTGATGAGGGCGCCCTCTCTGGGGCCAACGTCCTGACTTTC.

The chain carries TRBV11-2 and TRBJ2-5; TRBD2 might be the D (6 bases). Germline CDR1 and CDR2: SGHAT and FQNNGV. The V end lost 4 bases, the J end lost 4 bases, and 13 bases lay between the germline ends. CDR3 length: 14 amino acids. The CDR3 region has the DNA TGTGCCAGCAGCTCTCCACTGGGGGGAGAGACCCAGTACTTC. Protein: CASSSPLGGETQYF.

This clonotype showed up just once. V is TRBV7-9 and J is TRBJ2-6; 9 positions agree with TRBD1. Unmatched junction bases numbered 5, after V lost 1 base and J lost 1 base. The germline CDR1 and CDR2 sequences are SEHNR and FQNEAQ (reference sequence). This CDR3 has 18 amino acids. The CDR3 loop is CASSLGTGVGSGANVLTF. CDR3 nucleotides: TGTGCCAGCAGCTTAGGGACAGGGGTTGGTTCTGGGGCCAACGTCCTGACTTTC.

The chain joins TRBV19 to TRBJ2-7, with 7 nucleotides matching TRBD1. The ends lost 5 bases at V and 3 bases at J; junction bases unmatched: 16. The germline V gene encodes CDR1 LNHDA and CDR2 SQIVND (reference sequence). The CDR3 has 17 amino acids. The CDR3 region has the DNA TGTGCCAGTAGTGACGGATTAGACAGGGAATTTGGCTACGAGCAGTACTTC. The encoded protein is CASSDGLDREFGYEQYF.

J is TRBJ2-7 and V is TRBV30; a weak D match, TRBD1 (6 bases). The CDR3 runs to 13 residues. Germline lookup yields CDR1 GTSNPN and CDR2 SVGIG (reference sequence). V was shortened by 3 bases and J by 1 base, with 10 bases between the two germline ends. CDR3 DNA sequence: TGTGCCTGGAGAGAACAGGGATCCTACGAGCAGTACTTC. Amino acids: CAWREQGSYEQYF.

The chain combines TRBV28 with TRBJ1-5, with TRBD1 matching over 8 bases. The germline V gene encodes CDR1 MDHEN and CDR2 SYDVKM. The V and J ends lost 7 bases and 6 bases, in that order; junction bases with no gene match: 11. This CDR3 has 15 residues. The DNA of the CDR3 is TGTGCCAGCACCCCTATTGGACAGGGAGGTCAGCCCCAGCATTTT. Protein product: CASTPIGQGGQPQHF.

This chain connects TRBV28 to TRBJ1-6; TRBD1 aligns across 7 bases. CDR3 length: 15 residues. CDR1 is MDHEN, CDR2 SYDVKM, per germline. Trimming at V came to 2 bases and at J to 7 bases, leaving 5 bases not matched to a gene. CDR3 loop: CASSLGQALNSPLHF. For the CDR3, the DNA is TGTGCCAGCAGTTTAGGACAGGCCCTCAATTCACCCCTCCACTTT.

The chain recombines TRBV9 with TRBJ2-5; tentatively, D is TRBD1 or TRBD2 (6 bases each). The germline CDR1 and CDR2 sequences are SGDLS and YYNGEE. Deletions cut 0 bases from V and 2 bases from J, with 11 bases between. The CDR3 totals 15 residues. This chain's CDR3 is CASSVGGAAQETQYF. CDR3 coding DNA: TGTGCCAGCAGCGTAGGGGGGGCCGCACAAGAGACCCAGTACTTC.

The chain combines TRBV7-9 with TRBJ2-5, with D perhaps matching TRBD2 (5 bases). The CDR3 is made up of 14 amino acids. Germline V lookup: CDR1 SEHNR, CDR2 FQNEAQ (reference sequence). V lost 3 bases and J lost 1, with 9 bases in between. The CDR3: CASSFRGVQETQYF. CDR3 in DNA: TGTGCCAGCAGCTTCCGGGGTGTCCAAGAGACCCAGTACTTC.

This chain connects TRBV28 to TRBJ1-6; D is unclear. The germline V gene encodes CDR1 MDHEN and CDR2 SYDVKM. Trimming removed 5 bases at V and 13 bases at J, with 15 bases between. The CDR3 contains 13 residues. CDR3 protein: CASSPRSGMPLHF. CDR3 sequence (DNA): TGTGCCAGCAGTCCCCGGAGCGGAATGCCCCTCCACTTT.

CDR3 nucleotides: TGTGCCAGCAGCCCGGGACACGGCTCCTACAATGAGCAGTTCTTC. Encoded protein: CASSPGHGSYNEQFF. The rearrangement links TRBV12-3 or TRBV12-4 to TRBJ2-1; TRBD1 might be the D (6 bases). The length of the CDR3 is 15 residues. V lost 6 bases, J lost 0 bases, and 12 bases lay in between.

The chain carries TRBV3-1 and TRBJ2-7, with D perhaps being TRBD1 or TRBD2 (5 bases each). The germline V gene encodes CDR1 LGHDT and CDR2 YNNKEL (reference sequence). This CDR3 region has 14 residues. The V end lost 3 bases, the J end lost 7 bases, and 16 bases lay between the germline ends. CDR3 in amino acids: CASSHPSPGREQYF. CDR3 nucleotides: TGTGCCAGCAGCCACCCCTCACCGGGACGAGAGCAGTACTTC.

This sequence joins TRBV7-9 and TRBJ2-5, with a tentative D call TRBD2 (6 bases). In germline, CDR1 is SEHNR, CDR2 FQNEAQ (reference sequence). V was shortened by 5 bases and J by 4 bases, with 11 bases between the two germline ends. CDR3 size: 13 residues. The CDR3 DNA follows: TGTGCCAGCAGCGGCCGGGACTTAGAGACCCAGTACTTC. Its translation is CASSGRDLETQYF.

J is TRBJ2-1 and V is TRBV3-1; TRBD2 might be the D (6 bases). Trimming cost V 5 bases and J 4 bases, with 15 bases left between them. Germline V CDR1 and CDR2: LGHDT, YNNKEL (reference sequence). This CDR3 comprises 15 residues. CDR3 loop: CASSFLPAGYNEQFF. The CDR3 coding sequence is TGTGCCAGCAGCTTTCTCCCCGCGGGATACAATGAGCAGTTCTTC.

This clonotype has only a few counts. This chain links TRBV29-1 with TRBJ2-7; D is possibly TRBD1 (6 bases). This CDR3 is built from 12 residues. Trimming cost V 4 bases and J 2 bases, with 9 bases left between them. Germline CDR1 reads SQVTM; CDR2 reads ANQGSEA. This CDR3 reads CSVVGGTYEQYF. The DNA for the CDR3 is TGCAGCGTTGTTGGGGGCACCTACGAGCAGTACTTC.

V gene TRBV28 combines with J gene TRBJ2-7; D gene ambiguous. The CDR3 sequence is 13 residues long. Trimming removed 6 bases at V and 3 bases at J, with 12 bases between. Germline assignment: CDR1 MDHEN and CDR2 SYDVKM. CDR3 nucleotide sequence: TGTGCCAGCAGCCCCGGTCCCTTCTACGAGCAGTACTTC. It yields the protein CASSPGPFYEQYF.

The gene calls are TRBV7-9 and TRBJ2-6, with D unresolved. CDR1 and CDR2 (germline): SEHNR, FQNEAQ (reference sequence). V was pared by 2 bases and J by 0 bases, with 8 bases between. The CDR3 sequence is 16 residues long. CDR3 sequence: CASSLTVPSGANVLTF. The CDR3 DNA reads TGTGCCAGCAGCTTAACCGTGCCCTCTGGGGCCAACGTCCTGACTTTC.

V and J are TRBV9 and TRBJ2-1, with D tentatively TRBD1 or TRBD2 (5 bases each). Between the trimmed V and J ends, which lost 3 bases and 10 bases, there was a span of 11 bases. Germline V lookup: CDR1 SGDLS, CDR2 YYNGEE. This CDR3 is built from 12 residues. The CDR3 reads CASSEGPGEQFF. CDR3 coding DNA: TGTGCCAGCAGCGAGGGGCCGGGGGAGCAGTTCTTC.

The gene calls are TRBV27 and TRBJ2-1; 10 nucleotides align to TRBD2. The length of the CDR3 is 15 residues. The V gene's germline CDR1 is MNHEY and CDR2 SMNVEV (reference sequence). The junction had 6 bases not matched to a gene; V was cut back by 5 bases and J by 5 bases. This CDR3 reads CASSKLSGRDNEQFF. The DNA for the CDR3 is TGTGCCAGCAGTAAACTAAGCGGGAGGGACAATGAGCAGTTCTTC.

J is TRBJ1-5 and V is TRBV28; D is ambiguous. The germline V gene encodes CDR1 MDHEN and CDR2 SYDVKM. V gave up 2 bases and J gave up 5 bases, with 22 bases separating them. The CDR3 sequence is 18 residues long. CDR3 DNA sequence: TGTGCCAGCAGTTTACTGTTTATACGCGCGGGATTGGATCAGCCCCAGCATTTT. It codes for CASSLLFIRAGLDQPQHF.

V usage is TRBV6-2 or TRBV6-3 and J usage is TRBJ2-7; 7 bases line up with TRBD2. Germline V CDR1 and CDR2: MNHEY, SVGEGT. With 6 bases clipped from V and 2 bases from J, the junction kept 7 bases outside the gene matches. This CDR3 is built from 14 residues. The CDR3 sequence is CASSPDREAYEQYF. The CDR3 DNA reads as TGTGCCAGCAGCCCGGATCGGGAGGCCTACGAGCAGTACTTC.

The CDR3 DNA reads as TGTGCCACCAGTGATTTGCAGGAAAGCACAGATACGCAGTATTTT. Residues: CATSDLQESTDTQYF. V and J are TRBV24-1 and TRBJ2-3; D gene ambiguous. Germline assignment: CDR1 KGHDR and CDR2 SFDVKD. The CDR3 totals 15 residues. V lost 0 bases and J 0 bases, leaving 6 bases between the germline ends.

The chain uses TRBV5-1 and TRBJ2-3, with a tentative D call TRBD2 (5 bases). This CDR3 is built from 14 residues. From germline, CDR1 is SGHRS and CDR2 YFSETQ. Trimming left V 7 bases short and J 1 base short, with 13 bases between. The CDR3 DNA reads TGCGCCAGCGGGAGAGGGTATGGCACAGATACGCAGTATTTT. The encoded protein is CASGRGYGTDTQYF. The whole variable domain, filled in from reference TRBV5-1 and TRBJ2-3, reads KAGVTQTPRYLIKTRGQQVTLSCSPISGHRSVSWYQQTPGQGLQFLFEYFSETQRNKGNFPGRFSGRQFSNSRSEMNVSTLELGDSALYLCASGRGYGTDTQYFGPGTRLTVL.